Below, 2 T cell receptor beta chains from the same sample are listed, as sequenced in a study of blood T cell repertoires in COVID-19. Only in-frame clones appear in the TCRdb table, and some are missing; sequencing was by immunoSEQ multiplex PCR. The repertoire holds some 110,000 clones, with 75% to 90% as singletons. Sequencing used peripheral blood. The receptors were sampled from a man in his forties with acute or convalescent COVID-19.

J is TRBJ2-7 and V is TRBV9, with 10 bases matching TRBD1. Germline-derived CDR1 and CDR2 are SGDLS and YYNGEE. The CDR3 extends over 14 amino acids. V was clipped by 4 bases and J by 13 bases; unmatched bases: 14. CDR3 nucleotides: TGTGCCAGCAGCCCGAATCTCCGGGACAGGGGACAATACTTC. Amino acids: CASSPNLRDRGQYF.

This rearrangement joins TRBV5-1 to TRBJ2-7; D perhaps matches TRBD2 (5 bases). The CDR3 is made up of 16 amino acids. The V gene lost 0 bases and the J gene lost 1 base, with 14 bases spanning the gap. From germline, CDR1 is SGHRS and CDR2 YFSETQ. As DNA, the CDR3 is TGCGCCAGCAGCTTGGCCGGCGGGTCGTGGTCCTACGAGCAGTACTTC. Translated, it gives CASSLAGGSWSYEQYF.